This T cell receptor beta chain was recorded in a study of shared T cell receptors in the human thymus. The CDR3 contains 16 residues. Trimming stripped 0 bases from V and 1 base from J, with 12 bases between. CDR1 and CDR2 (germline): LNHNV, YYDKDF (reference sequence). This table comes from immunoSEQ multiplex PCR, and its TCRdb copy is limited to in-frame clones, with some not included. The table records 500,000 to 850,000 clones, more than 75% of them present only once. The data were also submitted as part of a second study, on human thymus T cells. This second study says: In unrelated individuals, thymic repertoires overlapped highly, according to related research.

The TCR was taken from a boy younger than two with a congenital heart defect. The sample consisted of thymocytes. This chain joins TRBV15 and TRBJ1-1; no firm D call. CDR3 sequence reads: CATSRDRTTANTEAFF. The DNA for the CDR3 is TGTGCCACCAGCAGAGATCGGACTACTGCGAACACTGAAGCTTTCTTT.